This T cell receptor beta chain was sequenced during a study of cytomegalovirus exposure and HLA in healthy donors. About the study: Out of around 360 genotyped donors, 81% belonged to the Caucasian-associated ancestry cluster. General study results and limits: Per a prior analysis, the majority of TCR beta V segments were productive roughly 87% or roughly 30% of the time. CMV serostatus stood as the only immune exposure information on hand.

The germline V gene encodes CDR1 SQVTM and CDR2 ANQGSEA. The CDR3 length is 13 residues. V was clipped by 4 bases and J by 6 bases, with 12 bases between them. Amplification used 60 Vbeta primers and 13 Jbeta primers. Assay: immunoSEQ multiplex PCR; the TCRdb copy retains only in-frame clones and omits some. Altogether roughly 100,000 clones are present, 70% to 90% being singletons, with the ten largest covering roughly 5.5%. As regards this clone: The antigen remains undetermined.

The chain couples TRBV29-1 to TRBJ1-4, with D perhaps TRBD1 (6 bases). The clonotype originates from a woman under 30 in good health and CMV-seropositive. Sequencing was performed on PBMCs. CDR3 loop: CSVVGQSDEKLFF. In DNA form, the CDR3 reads TGCAGCGTTGTAGGACAGTCGGATGAAAAACTGTTTTTT.